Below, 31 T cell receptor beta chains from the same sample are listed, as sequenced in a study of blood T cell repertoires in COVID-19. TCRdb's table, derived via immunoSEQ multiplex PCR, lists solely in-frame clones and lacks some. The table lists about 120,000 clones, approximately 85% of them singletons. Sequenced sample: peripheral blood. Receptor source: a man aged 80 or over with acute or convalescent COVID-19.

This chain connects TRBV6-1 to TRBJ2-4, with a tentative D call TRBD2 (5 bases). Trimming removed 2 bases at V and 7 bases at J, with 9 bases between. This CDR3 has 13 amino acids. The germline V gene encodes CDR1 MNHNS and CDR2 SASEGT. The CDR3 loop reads CASSEPRGNIQYF. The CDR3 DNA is TGTGCCAGCAGTGAACCGCGCGGGAACATTCAGTACTTC.

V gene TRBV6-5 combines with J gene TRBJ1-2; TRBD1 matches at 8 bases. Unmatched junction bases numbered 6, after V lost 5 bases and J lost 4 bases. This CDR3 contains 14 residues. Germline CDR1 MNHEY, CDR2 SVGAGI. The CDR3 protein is CASSKTGAPYGYTF. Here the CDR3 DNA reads TGTGCCAGCAGTAAGACAGGGGCACCCTATGGCTACACCTTC.

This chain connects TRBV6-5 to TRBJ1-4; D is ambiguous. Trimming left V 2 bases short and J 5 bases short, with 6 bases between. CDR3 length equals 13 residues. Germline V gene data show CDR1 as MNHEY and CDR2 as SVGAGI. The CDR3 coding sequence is TGTGCCAGCAGTTACGGGCTAAATGAAAAACTGTTTTTT. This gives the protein CASSYGLNEKLFF.

In nucleotides, the CDR3 is TGTGCCAGCAGCTTAGCGCCAGCCCTTAGACTAGCGGGAAGCCAAGAGACCCAGTACTTC. It yields the protein CASSLAPALRLAGSQETQYF. The rearrangement joins TRBV7-2 to TRBJ2-5, with TRBD2 identical over 11 bases. The length of the CDR3 is 20 residues. Per germline, CDR1 SGHTA and CDR2 FQGNSA. V was clipped by 0 bases and J by 1 base; unmatched bases: 13.

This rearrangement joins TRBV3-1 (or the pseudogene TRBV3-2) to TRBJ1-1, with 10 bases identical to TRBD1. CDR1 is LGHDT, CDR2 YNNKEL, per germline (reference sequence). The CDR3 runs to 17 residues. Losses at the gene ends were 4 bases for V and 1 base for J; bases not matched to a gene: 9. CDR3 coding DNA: TGTGCCAGCAGCCGATACCGGGACAGGGGATCGAACACTGAAGCTTTCTTT. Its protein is CASSRYRDRGSNTEAFF.

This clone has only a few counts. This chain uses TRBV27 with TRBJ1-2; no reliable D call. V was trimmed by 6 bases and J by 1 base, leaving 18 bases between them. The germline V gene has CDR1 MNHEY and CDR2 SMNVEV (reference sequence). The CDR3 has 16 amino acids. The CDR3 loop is CASRTTRPVFNYGYTF. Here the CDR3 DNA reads TGTGCCAGCAGGACCACGAGGCCAGTCTTTAACTATGGCTACACCTTC.

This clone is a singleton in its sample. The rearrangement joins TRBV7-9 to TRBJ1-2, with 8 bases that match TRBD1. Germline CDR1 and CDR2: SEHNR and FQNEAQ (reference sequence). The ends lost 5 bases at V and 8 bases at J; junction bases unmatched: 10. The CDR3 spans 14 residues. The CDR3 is CASSNGQGLGGYTF. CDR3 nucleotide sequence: TGTGCCAGCAGCAATGGACAGGGATTGGGGGGCTACACCTTC.

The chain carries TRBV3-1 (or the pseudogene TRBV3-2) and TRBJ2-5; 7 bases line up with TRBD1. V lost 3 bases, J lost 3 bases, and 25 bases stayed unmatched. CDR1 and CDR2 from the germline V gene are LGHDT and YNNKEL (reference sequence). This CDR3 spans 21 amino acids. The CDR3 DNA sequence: TGTGCCAGCAGCCACGGAAAGGTGGAAAGACAGGGCCATGCTTGCGAAGAGACCCAGTACTTC. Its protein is CASSHGKVERQGHACEETQYF.

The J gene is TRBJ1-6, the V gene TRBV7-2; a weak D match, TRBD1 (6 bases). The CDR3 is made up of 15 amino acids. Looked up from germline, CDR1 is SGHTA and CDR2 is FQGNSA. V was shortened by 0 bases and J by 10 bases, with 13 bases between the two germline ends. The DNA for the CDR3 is TGTGCCAGCAGCTTAGCGGCAGGGGAGGGATCACCCCTCCACTTT. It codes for CASSLAAGEGSPLHF.

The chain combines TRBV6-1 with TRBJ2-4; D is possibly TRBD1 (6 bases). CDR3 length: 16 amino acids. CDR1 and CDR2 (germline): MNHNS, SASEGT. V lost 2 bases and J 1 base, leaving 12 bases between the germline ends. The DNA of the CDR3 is TGTGCCAGCAGTGAAACAGGGCAGATGGCCAAAAACATTCAGTACTTC. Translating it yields CASSETGQMAKNIQYF.

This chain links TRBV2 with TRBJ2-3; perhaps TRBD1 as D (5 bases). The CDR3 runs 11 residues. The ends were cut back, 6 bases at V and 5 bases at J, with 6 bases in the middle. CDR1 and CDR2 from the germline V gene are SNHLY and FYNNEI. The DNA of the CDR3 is TGTGCCAGCAGCAGGGAAGATACGCAGTATTTT. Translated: CASSREDTQYF.

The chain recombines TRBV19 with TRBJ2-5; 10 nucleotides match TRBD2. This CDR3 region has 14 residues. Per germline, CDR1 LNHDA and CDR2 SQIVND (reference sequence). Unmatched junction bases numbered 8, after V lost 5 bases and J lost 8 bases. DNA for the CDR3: TGTGCCAGTAGTTCCGCTAGCGGGAGTATCACCCAGTACTTC. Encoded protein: CASSSASGSITQYF.

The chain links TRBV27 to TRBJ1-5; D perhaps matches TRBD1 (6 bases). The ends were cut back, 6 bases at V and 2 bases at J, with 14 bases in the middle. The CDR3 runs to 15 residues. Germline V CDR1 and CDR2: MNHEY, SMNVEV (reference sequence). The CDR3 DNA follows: TGTGCCAGCAGGACGGGACAAAATCGCAATCAGCCCCAGCATTTT. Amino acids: CASRTGQNRNQPQHF.

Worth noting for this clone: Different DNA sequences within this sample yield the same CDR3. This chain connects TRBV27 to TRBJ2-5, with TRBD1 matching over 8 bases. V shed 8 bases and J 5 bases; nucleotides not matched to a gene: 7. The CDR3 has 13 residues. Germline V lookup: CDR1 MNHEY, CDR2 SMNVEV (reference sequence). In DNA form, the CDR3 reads TGTGCCAGCTCTCACCAGGGGGCGGAGACCCAGTACTTC. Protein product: CASSHQGAETQYF.

CDR3 coding DNA: TGTGCCAGCACCAAAGACACGTTGAAATACAATGAGCAGTTCTTC. Encoded protein: CASTKDTLKYNEQFF. This chain uses TRBV27 with TRBJ2-1; D call uncertain. Trimming left V 7 bases short and J 4 bases short, with 17 bases between. Germline V gives CDR1 MNHEY, CDR2 SMNVEV (reference sequence). The length of the CDR3 is 15 residues.

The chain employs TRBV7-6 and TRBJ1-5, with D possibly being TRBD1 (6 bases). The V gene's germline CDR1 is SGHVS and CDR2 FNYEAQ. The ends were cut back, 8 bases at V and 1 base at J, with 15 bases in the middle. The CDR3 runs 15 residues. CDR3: CASAQGGVSNQPQHF. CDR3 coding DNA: TGTGCCAGCGCCCAAGGGGGGGTGAGCAATCAGCCCCAGCATTTT.

Written as DNA, the CDR3 is TGTGCCAGCAGCTCCCCAGGGAACTACGAGCAGTACTTC. Translated, it gives CASSSPGNYEQYF. The chain is built from TRBV5-6 and TRBJ2-7; D is possibly TRBD1 (5 bases). Germline assignment: CDR1 SGHDT and CDR2 YYEEEE. The CDR3 sequence is 13 residues long. The V end was cut by 3 bases, the J end by 3 bases, with 10 bases between.

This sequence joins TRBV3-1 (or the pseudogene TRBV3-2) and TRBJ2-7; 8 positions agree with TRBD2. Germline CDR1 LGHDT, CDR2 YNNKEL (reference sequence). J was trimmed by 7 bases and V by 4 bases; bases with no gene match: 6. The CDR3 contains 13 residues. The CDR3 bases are TGTGCCAGCAGCCCGGGACTAGTGCGGGAGCAGTACTTC. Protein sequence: CASSPGLVREQYF.

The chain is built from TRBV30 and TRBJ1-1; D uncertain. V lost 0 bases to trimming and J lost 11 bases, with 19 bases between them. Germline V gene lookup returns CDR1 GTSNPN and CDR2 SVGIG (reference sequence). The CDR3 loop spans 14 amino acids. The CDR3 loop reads CAWSVTGLKLNAFF. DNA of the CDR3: TGTGCCTGGAGTGTTACTGGTCTTAAGCTGAATGCTTTCTTT.

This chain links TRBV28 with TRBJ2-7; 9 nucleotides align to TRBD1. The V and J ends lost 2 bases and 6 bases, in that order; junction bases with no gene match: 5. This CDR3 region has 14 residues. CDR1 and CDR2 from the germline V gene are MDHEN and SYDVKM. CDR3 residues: CASSLKGQGGEQYF. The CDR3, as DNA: TGTGCCAGCAGTTTAAAGGGACAGGGTGGCGAGCAGTACTTC. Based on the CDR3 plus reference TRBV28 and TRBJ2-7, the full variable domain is DVKVTQSSRYLVKRTGEKVFLECVQDMDHENMFWYRQDPGLGLRLIYFSYDVKMKEKGDIPEGYSVSREKKERFSLILESASTNQTSMYLCASSLKGQGGEQYFGPGTRLTVT.

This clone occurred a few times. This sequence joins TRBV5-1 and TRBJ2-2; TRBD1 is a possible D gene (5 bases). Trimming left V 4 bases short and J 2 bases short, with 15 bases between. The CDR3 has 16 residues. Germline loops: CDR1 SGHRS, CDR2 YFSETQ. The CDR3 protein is CASSTTGARNTGELFF. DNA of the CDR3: TGCGCCAGCAGCACCACAGGTGCTCGAAACACCGGGGAGCTGTTTTTT.

CDR3 sequence: CASSLGREQFF. As DNA, the CDR3 is TGTGCCAGCAGTTTGGGCAGAGAGCAGTTCTTC. The chain recombines TRBV12-3 or TRBV12-4 with TRBJ2-1; D uncertain. The CDR3 extends over 11 amino acids. V was pared by 3 bases and J by 10 bases, with 7 bases between.

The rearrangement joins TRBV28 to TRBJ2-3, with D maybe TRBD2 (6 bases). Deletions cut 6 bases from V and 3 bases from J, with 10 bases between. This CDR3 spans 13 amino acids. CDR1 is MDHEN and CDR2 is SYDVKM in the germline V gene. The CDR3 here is CASRRDLTDTQYF. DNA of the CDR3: TGTGCCAGCAGGCGGGACTTAACAGATACGCAGTATTTT.

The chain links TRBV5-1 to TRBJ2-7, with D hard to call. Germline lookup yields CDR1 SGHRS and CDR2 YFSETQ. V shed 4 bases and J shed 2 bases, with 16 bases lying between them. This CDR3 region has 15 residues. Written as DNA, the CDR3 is TGCGCCAGCAGCCCGTTTACAGAGAACCCCTACGAGCAGTACTTC. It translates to CASSPFTENPYEQYF.

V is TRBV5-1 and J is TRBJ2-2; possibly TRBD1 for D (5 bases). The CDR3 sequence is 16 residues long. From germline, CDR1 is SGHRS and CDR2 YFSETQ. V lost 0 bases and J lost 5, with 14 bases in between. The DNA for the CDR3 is TGCGCCAGCAGCTTGGGGGGCGACCTACGGACCGGGGAGCTGTTTTTT. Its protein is CASSLGGDLRTGELFF.

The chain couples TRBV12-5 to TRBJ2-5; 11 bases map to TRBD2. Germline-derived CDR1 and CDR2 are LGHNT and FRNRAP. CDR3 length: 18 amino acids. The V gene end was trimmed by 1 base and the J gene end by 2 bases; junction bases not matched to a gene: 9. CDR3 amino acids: CASGLGHGTSGTQETQYF. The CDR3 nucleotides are TGTGCTAGTGGTTTGGGGCACGGGACTAGCGGTACACAAGAGACCCAGTACTTC.

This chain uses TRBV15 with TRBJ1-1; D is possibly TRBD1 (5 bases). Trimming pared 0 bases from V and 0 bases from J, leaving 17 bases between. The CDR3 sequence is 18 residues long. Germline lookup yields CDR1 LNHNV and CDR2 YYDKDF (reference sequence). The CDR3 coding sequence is TGTGCCACCAGCAGAGATGGAGCGGGGCTGGGAATGAACACTGAAGCTTTCTTT. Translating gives CATSRDGAGLGMNTEAFF.

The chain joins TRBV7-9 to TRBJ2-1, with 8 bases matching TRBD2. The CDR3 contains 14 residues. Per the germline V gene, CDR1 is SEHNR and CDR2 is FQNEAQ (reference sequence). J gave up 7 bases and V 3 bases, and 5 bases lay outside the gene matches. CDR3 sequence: CASSFSGDWNEQFF. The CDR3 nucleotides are TGTGCCAGCAGCTTTAGCGGGGATTGGAATGAGCAGTTCTTC.

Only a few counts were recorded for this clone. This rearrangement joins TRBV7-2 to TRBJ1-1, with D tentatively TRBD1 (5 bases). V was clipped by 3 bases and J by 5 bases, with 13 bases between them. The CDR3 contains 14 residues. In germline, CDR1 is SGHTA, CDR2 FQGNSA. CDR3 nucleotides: TGTGCCAGCAGCTTGCTGGGGGGAGGAACTGAAGCTTTCTTT. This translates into CASSLLGGGTEAFF.

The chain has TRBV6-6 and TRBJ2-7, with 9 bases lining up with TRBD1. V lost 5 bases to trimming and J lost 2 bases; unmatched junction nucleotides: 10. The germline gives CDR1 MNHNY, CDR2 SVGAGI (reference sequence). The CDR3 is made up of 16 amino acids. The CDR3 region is CASSHPGQGRTYEQYF. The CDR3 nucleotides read TGTGCCAGCAGTCATCCAGGACAGGGGAGGACCTACGAGCAGTACTTC.

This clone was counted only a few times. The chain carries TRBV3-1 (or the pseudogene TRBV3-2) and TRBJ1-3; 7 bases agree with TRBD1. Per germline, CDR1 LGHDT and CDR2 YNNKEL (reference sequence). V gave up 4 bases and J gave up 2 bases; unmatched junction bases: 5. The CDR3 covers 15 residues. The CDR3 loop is CASSRLTGPGNTIYF. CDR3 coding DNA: TGTGCCAGCAGCCGGTTGACAGGGCCTGGAAACACCATATATTTT.